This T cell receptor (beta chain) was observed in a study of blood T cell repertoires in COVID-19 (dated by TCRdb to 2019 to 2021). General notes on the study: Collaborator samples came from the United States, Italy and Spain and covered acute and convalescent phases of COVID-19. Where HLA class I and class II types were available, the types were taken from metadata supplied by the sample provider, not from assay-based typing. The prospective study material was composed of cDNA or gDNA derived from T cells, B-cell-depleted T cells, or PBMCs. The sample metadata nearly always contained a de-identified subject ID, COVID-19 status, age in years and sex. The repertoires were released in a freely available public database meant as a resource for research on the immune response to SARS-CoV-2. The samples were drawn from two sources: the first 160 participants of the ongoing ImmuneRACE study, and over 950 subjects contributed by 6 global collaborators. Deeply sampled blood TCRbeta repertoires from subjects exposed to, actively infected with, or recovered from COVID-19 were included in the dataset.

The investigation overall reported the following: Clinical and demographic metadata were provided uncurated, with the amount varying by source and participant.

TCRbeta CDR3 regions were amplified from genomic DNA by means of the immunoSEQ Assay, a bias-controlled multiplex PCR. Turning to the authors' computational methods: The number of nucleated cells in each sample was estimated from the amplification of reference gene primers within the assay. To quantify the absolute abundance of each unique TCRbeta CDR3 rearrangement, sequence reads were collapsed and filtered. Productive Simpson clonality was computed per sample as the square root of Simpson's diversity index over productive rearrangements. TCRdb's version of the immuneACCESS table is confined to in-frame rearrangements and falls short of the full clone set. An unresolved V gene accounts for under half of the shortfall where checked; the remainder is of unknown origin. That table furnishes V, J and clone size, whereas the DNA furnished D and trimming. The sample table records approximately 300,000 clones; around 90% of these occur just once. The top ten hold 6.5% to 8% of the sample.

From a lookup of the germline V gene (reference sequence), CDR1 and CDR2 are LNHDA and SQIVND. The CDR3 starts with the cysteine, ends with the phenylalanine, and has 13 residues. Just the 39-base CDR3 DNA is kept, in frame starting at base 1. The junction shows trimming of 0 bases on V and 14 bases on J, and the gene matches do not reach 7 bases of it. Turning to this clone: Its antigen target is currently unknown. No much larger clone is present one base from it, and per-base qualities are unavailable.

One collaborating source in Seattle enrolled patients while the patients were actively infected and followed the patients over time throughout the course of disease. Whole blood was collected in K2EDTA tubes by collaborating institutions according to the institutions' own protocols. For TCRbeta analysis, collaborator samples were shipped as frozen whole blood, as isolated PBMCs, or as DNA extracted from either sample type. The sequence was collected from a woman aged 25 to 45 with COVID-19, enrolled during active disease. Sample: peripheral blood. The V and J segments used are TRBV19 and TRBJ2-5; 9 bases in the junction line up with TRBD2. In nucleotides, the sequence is TGTGCCAGTAGTATAGAAATAGCGGGGGAGACATACTTC. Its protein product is CASSIEIAGETYF.